What follows are 3 T cell receptor beta chains derived from one specimen sequenced in a study of blood T cell repertoires in COVID-19. The method was immunoSEQ multiplex PCR; TCRdb's version includes in-frame clones alone and lacks a portion of them. The table shows 250,000 to 350,000 clones, with roughly 90% occurring only once. The sample taken for sequencing was peripheral blood. All receptors come from a woman in her forties or fifties who had recovered from COVID-19.

V gene TRBV9 combines with J gene TRBJ2-1; perhaps TRBD1 as D (5 bases). With 7 bases removed from V and 0 bases from J, the gap between germline ends came to 11 bases. Germline-derived CDR1 and CDR2 are SGDLS and YYNGEE. This CDR3 has 14 residues. CDR3: CASGARTSYNEQFF. In DNA, the CDR3 is TGTGCCAGCGGGGCTAGGACCTCCTACAATGAGCAGTTCTTC.

The rearrangement links TRBV15 to TRBJ2-1; 14 bases match TRBD2. The CDR3 is 16 residues long. V dropped 1 base and J dropped 10; count of bases not matched to a gene: 6. Germline V lookup: CDR1 LNHNV, CDR2 YYDKDF (reference sequence). CDR3 coding DNA: TGTGCCACCAGCAGAGCCGGGACTAGCGGGAGAGGGGAGCAGTTCTTC. It is translated as CATSRAGTSGRGEQFF.

The CDR3 is CASSFFPSETQYF. Written as DNA, the CDR3 is TGTGCCAGCAGCTTCTTCCCTAGTGAGACCCAGTACTTC. V usage is TRBV11-2 and J usage is TRBJ2-5; no reliable D call. Between the trimmed V and J ends, which lost 3 bases and 5 bases, there was a span of 10 bases. The CDR3 extends over 13 amino acids. The germline V gene encodes CDR1 SGHAT and CDR2 FQNNGV.